Below are 8 T cell receptor beta chains sequenced from a single sample in a study of blood T cell repertoires in COVID-19. Assay: immunoSEQ multiplex PCR; the TCRdb copy retains only in-frame clones and omits some. The profile covers about 130,000 clones, with approximately 86% appearing a single time and around 2.3% taken by the ten largest. Source material: PBMCs or T cells enriched from blood (not recorded which). These receptors originate from a woman in her 50s who had recovered from COVID-19.

The V and J genes are TRBV6-2 or TRBV6-3 and TRBJ1-6; 9 nucleotides line up with TRBD1. This CDR3 is built from 16 residues. The germline V gene has CDR1 MNHEY and CDR2 SVGEGT. Trimming cost V 5 bases and J 7 bases; bases outside gene matches: 9. DNA for the CDR3: TGTGCCAGCAGTCCACTCACCGGGACAGGGAATTCACCCCTCCACTTT. Residues: CASSPLTGTGNSPLHF.

The chain links TRBV2 to TRBJ2-1; no clear D gene. The V gene lost 7 bases and the J gene lost 0 bases, with 10 bases spanning the gap. The CDR3 has 14 amino acids. Germline lookup yields CDR1 SNHLY and CDR2 FYNNEI. The CDR3 coding sequence is TGTGCCAGCAAGCCTCTGAGCTCCTACAATGAGCAGTTCTTC. This gives the protein CASKPLSSYNEQFF.

V and J are TRBV5-5 and TRBJ2-5; the match to TRBD2 covers 11 bases. Germline assignment: CDR1 SGHKS and CDR2 YYEKEE (reference sequence). The CDR3 is 18 amino acids. After removal of 0 bases from V and 3 bases from J, the junction contained 10 bases not matched to a gene. For the CDR3, the DNA is TGTGCCAGCAGCTTGGGTTGGAGGACTAGCGGGTCTAAAGAGACCCAGTACTTC. Its translation: CASSLGWRTSGSKETQYF.

The chain has TRBV7-2 and TRBJ1-1; TRBD1 aligns across 9 bases. With 1 base clipped from V and 5 bases from J, the junction kept 5 bases outside the gene matches. CDR1 and CDR2 (germline): SGHTA, FQGNSA. This CDR3 has 15 residues. Written as DNA, the CDR3 is TGTGCCAGCAGCTTAGACACAGGGGGCGATACTGAAGCTTTCTTT. Encoded protein: CASSLDTGGDTEAFF.

The chain joins TRBV9 to TRBJ2-5; no definite D call. V lost 0 bases and J 2 bases, leaving 11 bases between the germline ends. In germline, CDR1 is SGDLS, CDR2 YYNGEE. This CDR3 contains 15 residues. The CDR3 DNA sequence: TGTGCCAGCAGCGTAGACCGGTCCCTTCAAGAGACCCAGTACTTC. Its translation: CASSVDRSLQETQYF.

This chain joins TRBV4-3 and TRBJ1-5; TRBD1 aligns across 9 bases. This CDR3 comprises 16 residues. The V segment lost 2 bases and the J segment 7 bases; nucleotides outside the gene matches: 9. Per germline, CDR1 LGHNA and CDR2 YSLEER. CDR3 sequence: CASSQQAGQGHQPQHF. CDR3 nucleotide sequence: TGCGCCAGCAGCCAACAAGCGGGACAGGGTCACCAGCCCCAGCATTTT.

The chain is built from TRBV24-1 and TRBJ2-2; D is ambiguous. CDR1 is KGHDR and CDR2 is SFDVKD in the germline V gene. Between the trimmed V and J ends, which lost 4 bases and 5 bases, there was a span of 10 bases. CDR3 length equals 14 residues. In DNA form, the CDR3 reads TGTGCCACCAGTGACCCAGTCACGACCGGGGAGCTGTTTTTT. Protein product: CATSDPVTTGELFF.

The V gene is TRBV21-1, the J gene TRBJ1-3. TRBV21-1 corresponds to a pseudogene. CDR3 length: 16 amino acids. As DNA, the CDR3 is TGTGCCAGCAGCGGGCGGGCGGGGGAAGCTGGAAACACCATATATTTT. This translates into CASSGRAGEAGNTIYF.